The rows below give T cell receptor beta chains drawn from one sample of a study of T cell repertoires in aging, cancer and after chemotherapy. TCRdb called the multiplex PCR reads again in MiXCR, with one record for every CDR3 protein. Here the sample spans 3,200 or so distinct CDR3 sequences, 20% to 25% being singletons. The sequencing sample was made of blood. The receptors were sampled from a human donor with a blood cancer. CDR3s include the opening cysteine and the closing phenylalanine or tryptophan. The order of the fields is V gene, CDR3 length, J gene, clone size, D gene, CDR3 protein. D genes are given only for firm matches. Clone size is given for some rows only: seen once, a few or many times, or a class if the clone is expanded.

TRBV5-5	17	TRBJ2-2	medium-sized	TRBD2	CASSPIAGGLGTGELFF
TRBV11-3	17	TRBJ2-2	medium-sized	TRBD2	CASSLDGRGANTGELFF
TRBV21-1	18	TRBJ1-3	medium-sized	.	CASSKVDGVTGVGNTIYF
TRBV20-1	15	TRBJ2-7	.	.	CSARHQGVRGGEQYF
TRBV6-2/TRBV6-3	15	TRBJ2-5	few	.	CASRAGTHGQETQYF
TRBV18	19	TRBJ1-1	.	.	CASSSVLGGRGELGTEAFF
TRBV7-7	15	TRBJ2-5	.	.	CASSLAPQGMETQYF
TRBV28	15	TRBJ2-3	.	.	CASRPWAGSTDTQYF
TRBV6-6	15	TRBJ1-3	few	.	CASSFEGVWGNTIYF
TRBV6-2/TRBV6-3	13	TRBJ2-7	medium-sized	.	CASNPPATYEQYF
TRBV11-2	13	TRBJ1-1	few	.	CASRGLANTEAFF
TRBV6-5	16	TRBJ1-2	.	TRBD1	CASSQSWTGVSYGYTF
TRBV11-3	13	TRBJ2-5	medium-sized	TRBD2	CASSLAGGETQYF
TRBV5-4	16	TRBJ2-1	medium-sized	.	CASSLGGQGNYNEQFF
TRBV7-2	15	TRBJ1-4	few	.	CASSFQTATNEKLFF